This TCR beta chain was sequenced for a study of blood T cell repertoires in COVID-19. The wider study: Donors in the United States, Italy and Spain gave samples during acute or convalescent COVID-19. Nucleic acid was either cDNA or gDNA, and it came from T cells, B-cell-depleted T cells, or PBMCs.

This CDR3 has 13 residues. V lost 3 bases to trimming and J lost 3 bases, with 9 bases between them. Germline values: CDR1 LGHDT, CDR2 YNNKEL (reference sequence). In the authors' methods: Amplification of reference gene primers provided the estimated nucleated cell counts. Using immunoSEQ multiplex PCR, the repertoire was profiled, and TCRdb retains in-frame clones only, with some absent. Clone size and the V and J calls come from that table; the DNA yielded D and trimming. The table has a few hundred thousand clones, about 89% seen once. This clone was counted between two and nine times. The material sequenced was peripheral blood. The chain is built from TRBV3-1 (or the pseudogene TRBV3-2) and TRBJ2-7; no reliable D call. The TCR comes from a man younger than 40 with acute or convalescent COVID-19. The chain's CDR3 is CASSQLGLYEQYF. CDR3 nucleotide sequence: TGTGCCAGCAGCCAGCTAGGTCTCTACGAGCAGTACTTC.